This T cell receptor beta chain was captured by sequencing in a study of blood T cells in healthy people across ages. The CDR3 has 13 amino acids. Trimming cost V 6 bases and J 1 base, with 4 bases left between them. Per germline, CDR1 ENHRY and CDR2 SYGVKD. This clonotype was detected only a few times. A single base separates this from a much larger clone, so it may be a read error. With a J-beta primer mix and a sample-barcoded 5' primer, a second PCR ran about 7 to 12 cycles. TCRdb itself ran the 5' RACE reads through MiXCR, one entry per CDR3 protein. The sample contains roughly 1.9 million distinct CDR3 sequences, about two fifths of which appear only once. Researchers isolated at least 7 million PBMCs per sample.

The chain joins TRBV10-3 to TRBJ2-6, with no clear D. The sample consisted of blood. This sequence was found in a human donor in good health. The CDR3: CAIRGSGANVLTF. Here the CDR3 DNA reads TGTGCCATCAGGGGGTCTGGGGCCAACGTCCTGACTTTC.